This TCR gamma chain was found in a study of intestinal T cells in coeliac disease (dated by TCRdb to about 2020). Regarding the study in general: Coeliac patients were found to be much younger than controls, with mean ages of about 15 versus 50 years recorded in the TRG cohort. In the TCR-delta (TRD) cohort, there were duodenal biopsies from around eleven coeliac disease patients and around eleven non-coeliac controls. A second, larger TCR-gamma (TRG) cohort included duodenal biopsies from some 33 coeliac disease patients and more than 20 non-coeliac controls. The investigation overall reported the following: There was no way to tell repeated CDR3 amino acid sequences apart from PCR duplicates. A significant age difference was observed between coeliac and control groups, although significant classification was not yielded by an age-split analysis. All 20 or so biopsies in training were correctly classified by TRD kmer-based clustering, and a leave-one-out accuracy of approximately 89% was reported. Clustering based on TRG put 51 of 54 biopsies (94.4%) in the right class, and the reported leave-one-out accuracy was about 87%. FFPE-derived DNA was found to be relatively degraded, and loss of a proportion of TCR sequences in each sample was likely caused by this degradation.

CDR1 and CDR2, looked up from the germline V gene (reference sequence), are GITISATS and ISYDGTV. V is pruned by 0 bases and J by 12 bases, leaving 11 bases of the junction without a gene match. The CDR3 covers 13 residues, taking in both the cysteine and the phenylalanine. Only CDR3 DNA remains: 39 bases, in frame from the first base. Of note for this clone: The target of this receptor is not known. Per-nucleotide qualities are absent, and no much larger clonotype sits a single base away.

For each case, genomic DNA was extracted from ten 5-um FFPE scrolls with the QIAamp DNA FFPE tissue kit. To test whether coeliac disease can be classified from the TCR repertoire, the study used fully anonymised formalin-fixed paraffin-embedded duodenal biopsies that were not needed for diagnosis. No clinical or histological suspicion of coeliac disease was present in controls, and upper endoscopy was performed in controls for reflux, dyspepsia or gastritis. To prepare the library, multiplex PCR was applied. Sequencing used an Ion Torrent PGM. TRG repertoires were amplified from 150 to 200 ng of biopsy DNA using the LymphoTrack kit, whose primers carry Illumina adapters. TRG amplicons were purified with AMPure XP beads, quantified on a 2100 Bioanalyzer, and pooled equimolarly. Sequencing of TRG libraries was performed on an Ion PGM instrument. The authors' pipeline ran thus. Using FastX, any read was removed if more than 10% of its nucleotides had quality scores below the third quartile calculated per patient. Reads were aligned with IMGT/HighV-QUEST to assign V, D and J genes, identify CDR3 regions and assess functionality. After the sequences were translated into amino acids, every sequence predicted to be non-functional was thrown out. CDR3s were split into kmers with and without positional annotation, PCA was performed on kmer frequencies, and samples were clustered using all 1023 combinations of PCs 1-10. Leave-one-out cross-validation was used to validate the classification, with parameters re-optimised on the remaining samples in each round. Using the vegan R package, Shannon diversity was calculated from repeated random subsamples whose size matched the lowest read count. TCRdb processed the public reads again with the CATT caller, after which rows with matching DNA were combined. These V and J calls derive from TCRdb rather than the authors' analysis. Within this sample are approximately 490 gamma-chain clones, with 40% to 60% of them counted one time only. Roughly 30% of the sample lies in the top ten.

The sequence derives from a human donor who served as a control with a normal duodenal biopsy, not a healthy volunteer. The chain is encoded by TRGV9 joined to TRGJ1 or TRGJ2. Specimen: a duodenal biopsy. Here is the DNA: TGTGCCTTGTGGGAGGTGACCTCCTCGGTGAAACTCTTT. It specifies CALWEVTSSVKLF.